These 20 T cell receptor beta chains came from one sample sequenced in a study of OX40 agonist ivuxolimab in advanced cancers. The protocol was immunoSEQ multiplex PCR, while the TCRdb copy is restricted to in-frame clones and leaves out a portion. The table records 50,000 to 70,000 clones, over 80% of them present only once. The sample here was CD4+ or CD8+ T cells sorted from blood, taken in a trial of the OX40 agonist ivuxolimab. The source of these receptors is an adult with an advanced solid tumor such as melanoma, head and neck, liver or kidney cancer.

The chain carries TRBV4-3 and TRBJ2-3; TRBD2 aligns across 9 bases. Germline CDR1 is LGHNA and CDR2 is YSLEER. CDR3 length: 17 residues. V gave up 0 bases and J gave up 6 bases; unmatched junction bases: 10. In nucleotides, the CDR3 is TGCGCCAGCAGCCAAGAAAGGTCACGAGCGGGGGGTGATACGCAGTATTTT. It yields the protein CASSQERSRAGGDTQYF.

The CDR3 loop reads CAWSVEEGGRYTF. CDR3 DNA: TGTGCCTGGAGTGTCGAGGAAGGGGGACGCTACACCTTC. The chain couples TRBV30 to TRBJ1-2; D might be TRBD1 (6 bases). Trimming shortened V by 0 bases and J by 9 bases, and 14 bases separated the two germline ends. The CDR3 runs to 13 residues. Germline-derived CDR1 and CDR2 are GTSNPN and SVGIG (reference sequence).

CDR3 amino acids: CASSLVDNSPLHF. The CDR3 DNA sequence: TGTGCCAGCAGCCTGGTGGATAATTCACCCCTCCACTTT. The chain is built from TRBV6-5 and TRBJ1-6; no clear D gene. This CDR3 region has 13 residues. The ends were cut back, 6 bases at V and 5 bases at J, with 8 bases in the middle. In germline, CDR1 is MNHEY, CDR2 SVGAGI.

This chain uses TRBV30 with TRBJ1-1; a possible D gene is TRBD1 (5 bases). CDR1 GTSNPN and CDR2 SVGIG come from the germline V gene (reference sequence). This CDR3 spans 14 amino acids. Between the trimmed V and J ends, which lost 7 bases and 8 bases, there was a span of 23 bases. CDR3 coding DNA: TGTGCCTCCCGGGGCAGGCAATCAACCCGGGAAGCTTTCTTT. Protein: CASRGRQSTREAFF.

The chain links TRBV5-1 to TRBJ1-2; perhaps TRBD1 as D (6 bases). The CDR3 spans 17 residues. V was cut by 4 bases and J by 1 base, with 20 bases left in between. Looked up from germline, CDR1 is SGHRS and CDR2 is YFSETQ. In DNA, the CDR3 is TGCGCCAGCAGCCCCGGGCGGGGGGCAGGGTATAACTATGGCTACACCTTC. This gives the protein CASSPGRGAGYNYGYTF.

DNA of the CDR3: TGTGCCAGCAGCCCGACTAGCGGGGCGCCCTATGACGAGCAGTACTTC. Amino acid sequence: CASSPTSGAPYDEQYF. This chain links TRBV11-1 with TRBJ2-7, with 11 positions matching TRBD2. V gave up 5 bases and J gave up 5 bases; unmatched junction bases: 11. The CDR3 spans 16 residues. Germline CDR1 and CDR2: SGHAT and FQDESV (reference sequence).

The chain has TRBV4-1 and TRBJ1-1; D gene uncertain. V dropped 3 bases and J dropped 4 bases, with 9 bases sitting between them. The CDR3 runs to 13 residues. The germline V gene has CDR1 MGHRA and CDR2 YSYEKL. CDR3 amino acids: CASSHLGGTEAFF. CDR3 sequence (DNA): TGCGCCAGCAGCCACCTAGGCGGCACTGAAGCTTTCTTT.

The gene calls are TRBV7-2 and TRBJ2-1; D is unresolved. The CDR3 extends over 11 amino acids. V was shortened by 4 bases and J by 5 bases, with 3 bases between the two germline ends. Germline V gives CDR1 SGHTA, CDR2 FQGNSA. CDR3 DNA: TGTGCCAGCAGCTGGGACAATGAGCAGTTCTTC. Its translation is CASSWDNEQFF. Variable domain in full (rest from reference TRBV7-2 and TRBJ2-1): GAGVSQSPSNKVTEKGKDVELRCDPISGHTALYWYRQSLGQGLEFLIYFQGNSAPDKSGLPSDRFSAERTGGSVSTLTIQRTQQEDSAVYLCASSWDNEQFFGPGTRLTVL.

V is TRBV25-1 and J is TRBJ1-2, with 8 positions matching TRBD1. Germline loops: CDR1 MGHDK, CDR2 SYGVNS. Trimming removed 5 bases from V and 8 bases from J; junction bases left unmatched: 13. CDR3 length equals 15 residues. This chain's CDR3 is CASSNPFTGGDGYTF. The DNA of the CDR3 is TGTGCCAGCAGTAACCCTTTTACAGGGGGGGACGGCTACACCTTC.

The chain joins TRBV5-6 to TRBJ1-2, with TRBD1 matching 9 bases. Per the germline V gene, CDR1 is SGHDT and CDR2 is YYEEEE. This CDR3 has 13 amino acids. The V segment lost 5 bases and the J segment 6 bases; nucleotides outside the gene matches: 5. CDR3: CASRRTGANGYTF. DNA of the CDR3: TGTGCCAGCAGGCGGACAGGGGCAAATGGCTACACCTTC. The whole variable domain, filled in from reference TRBV5-6 and TRBJ1-2, reads DAGVTQSPTHLIKTRGQQVTLRCSPKSGHDTVSWYQQALGQGPQFIFQYYEEEERQRGNFPDRFSGHQFPNYSSELNVNALLLGDSALYLCASRRTGANGYTFGSGTRLTVV.

This clone was found a few times. The chain uses TRBV5-1 and TRBJ1-2, with 10 bases aligning to TRBD1. Germline V CDR1 and CDR2: SGHRS, YFSETQ. The CDR3 runs 13 residues. With V trimmed by 2 bases and J by 12 bases, 7 bases remained unmatched. DNA of the CDR3: TGCGCCAGCAGCTTCTCCGGGACAGGGGAACACACCTTC. Protein product: CASSFSGTGEHTF. The variable domain in full, with the rest retrieved from reference TRBV5-1 and TRBJ1-2, is KAGVTQTPRYLIKTRGQQVTLSCSPISGHRSVSWYQQTPGQGLQFLFEYFSETQRNKGNFPGRFSGRQFSNSRSEMNVSTLELGDSALYLCASSFSGTGEHTFGSGTRLTVV.

The rearrangement joins TRBV10-3 to TRBJ1-1; D is possibly TRBD1 (6 bases). Trimming removed 4 bases from V and 1 base from J, with 13 bases in between. The CDR3 sequence is 15 residues long. CDR1 is ENHRY and CDR2 is SYGVKD in the germline V gene. This CDR3 is CAISAQDRSNTEAFF. CDR3 nucleotides: TGTGCCATCAGTGCCCAGGACAGATCGAACACTGAAGCTTTCTTT.

V and J are TRBV2 and TRBJ1-4; the D gene is possibly TRBD1 (6 bases). The CDR3 is 14 residues long. Per the germline V gene, CDR1 is SNHLY and CDR2 is FYNNEI. V was clipped by 7 bases and J by 7 bases, with 16 bases between them. CDR3 sequence reads: CASKTGPSFEKLFF. The DNA of the CDR3 is TGTGCCAGCAAAACAGGGCCCTCGTTTGAAAAACTGTTTTTT.

The V gene is TRBV19, the J gene TRBJ2-7; a weak D match, TRBD2 (6 bases). The CDR3 contains 14 residues. The germline V and J ends were trimmed by 5 bases and 2 bases, with 13 bases remaining between them. CDR1 is LNHDA and CDR2 is SQIVND in the germline V gene (reference sequence). The chain's CDR3 is CASSHGTATYEQYF. CDR3 in DNA: TGTGCCAGTAGTCATGGGACTGCGACCTACGAGCAGTACTTC. Full variable domain (missing parts from reference TRBV19 and TRBJ2-7): DGGITQSPKYLFRKEGQNVTLSCEQNLNHDAMYWYRQDPGQGLRLIYYSQIVNDFQKGDIAEGYSVSREKKESFPLTVTSAQKNPTAFYLCASSHGTATYEQYFGPGTRLTVT.

The V and J genes are TRBV11-3 and TRBJ2-2; D gene ambiguous. Trimming shortened V by 5 bases and J by 6 bases, and 13 bases separated the two germline ends. The V gene's germline CDR1 is SGHNT and CDR2 YENEEA. The CDR3 sequence is 14 residues long. CDR3 in amino acids: CASSPGPPSGELFF. CDR3 coding DNA: TGTGCCAGCAGCCCTGGTCCGCCGTCCGGGGAGCTGTTTTTT.

This clone was found once. The chain joins TRBV30 to TRBJ1-1; D might be TRBD1 (5 bases). This CDR3 has 15 residues. V was pared by 5 bases and J by 0 bases, with 16 bases between. Germline V gene lookup returns CDR1 GTSNPN and CDR2 SVGIG (reference sequence). This CDR3 is CAWGPGRTMNTEAFF. CDR3 coding DNA: TGTGCCTGGGGTCCAGGGAGGACGATGAACACTGAAGCTTTCTTT.

The chain links TRBV7-2 to TRBJ2-7, with 9 bases lining up with TRBD2. The CDR3 sequence is 18 residues long. The germline gives CDR1 SGHTA, CDR2 FQGNSA. V was pared by 1 base and J by 1 base, with 11 bases of the junction left unmatched. The CDR3 reads CASSLDRSGGLPSYEQYF. The CDR3 DNA is TGTGCCAGCAGCTTAGATCGGAGCGGGGGGTTACCTTCCTACGAGCAGTACTTC.

V gene TRBV18 combines with J gene TRBJ1-1; unclear D gene. V gave up 1 base and J gave up 6 bases, with 9 bases separating them. This CDR3 region has 13 residues. Per germline, CDR1 KGHSH and CDR2 LQKENI. The CDR3 DNA reads TGTGCCAGCTCACCACAGGGAGGGTCTGAAGCTTTCTTT. Its protein product is CASSPQGGSEAFF.

V gene TRBV7-9 combines with J gene TRBJ1-2, with 9 bases identical to TRBD1. The germline gives CDR1 SEHNR, CDR2 FQNEAQ (reference sequence). After removal of 5 bases from V and 6 bases from J, the junction contained 13 bases not matched to a gene. The CDR3 covers 16 residues. The CDR3 DNA sequence: TGTGCCAGCAGCCCAAGGACAGGGGTAGGGCATGATGGCTACACCTTC. Translating gives CASSPRTGVGHDGYTF. The variable domain in full, completed from reference TRBV7-9 and TRBJ1-2, reads DTGVSQNPRHKITKRGQNVTFRCDPISEHNRLYWYRQTLGQGPEFLTYFQNEAQLEKSRLLSDRFSAERPKGSFSTLEIQRTEQGDSAMYLCASSPRTGVGHDGYTFGSGTRLTVV.

V gene TRBV4-3 combines with J gene TRBJ2-6; D may be TRBD1 (5 bases). Germline CDR1 reads LGHNA; CDR2 reads YSLEER. The length of the CDR3 is 17 residues. Trimming stripped 1 base from V and 2 bases from J, with 12 bases between. CDR3 DNA sequence: TGCGCCAGCAGCCAAGTGTTTGTGGGGCCTGGGGCCAACGTCCTGACTTTC. Protein: CASSQVFVGPGANVLTF.